This TCR beta chain was found in a study of shared clonotypes between healthy human individuals. Study in general: Contributing individuals were two females and a few males aged 18 to 49.

Assay used: immunoSEQ multiplex PCR; TCRdb lists only in-frame clones, some missing. The table records about 320,000 clones, roughly 91% of them present only once. Germline V gives CDR1 SGHDT, CDR2 YYEEEE. The CDR3 sequence is 14 residues long. Trimming at V came to 4 bases and at J to 3 bases, leaving 7 bases not matched to a gene. Sequencing input: memory CD8+ T cells sorted from blood. Subset denoted: CD45RO+ cells pooled with CCR7-negative TemRA cells. The V call is TRBV5-6, the J call TRBJ2-7, with TRBD1 identical over 7 bases. This sequence was found in a man younger than 35 in good health. CDR3 bases: TGTGCCAGCAGCCCTACGGGACAGATCTACGAGCAGTACTTC. Translated: CASSPTGQIYEQYF.